The rows below give T cell receptor beta chains drawn from one sample of a study of T cells in Graves' hyperthyroidism and ophthalmopathy. Each CDR3 protein is one row after TCRdb ran MiXCR on the multiplex PCR reads. This table has roughly 570,000 distinct CDR3 sequences, more than 15% appearing once. Sequencing was performed on blood. The receptors derive from a woman aged 25 to 39 with Graves' hyperthyroidism. The CDR3 runs from the conserved cysteine through the conserved F or W. The D gene is left open where the match is weak. Rows may omit the clone size; those that give it use once, few, many or a size class.

abundance	d_gene	j_gene	v_gene	CDR3aa	CDR3nt
many	.	TRBJ2-1	TRBV6-1	CATSGTLEQFF	TGTGCCACCTCAGGGACCCTTGAGCAGTTCTTC
.	TRBD2	TRBJ2-3	TRBV6-1	CASLAGDGTDTQYF	TGTGCCAGCCTAGCGGGAGATGGCACAGATACGCAGTATTTT
few	.	TRBJ1-2	TRBV28	CASNRVNYGYTF	TGTGCCAGTAACAGAGTTAACTATGGCTACACCTTC
few	.	TRBJ2-3	TRBV11-3	CASNKHRDPSTDTQYF	TGTGCCAGCAACAAACACAGGGACCCCTCCACAGATACGCAGTATTTT
many	.	TRBJ1-5	TRBV28	CASSWLGSNQPQHF	TGTGCCAGCAGTTGGTTAGGGAGCAATCAGCCCCAGCATTTT
few	TRBD1	TRBJ1-2	TRBV2	CASSGTGLEGYGYTF	TGTGCCAGCAGCGGGACAGGGTTAGAGGGTTATGGCTACACCTTC
.	TRBD2	TRBJ2-3	TRBV7-2	CANSLGGVFVDTQYF	TGTGCCAACAGCTTGGGAGGGGTTTTCGTAGATACGCAGTATTTT
many	TRBD1	TRBJ2-7	TRBV28	CASSTGQGPYEQYF	TGTGCCAGCAGTACCGGACAGGGCCCCTACGAGCAGTACTTC
many	.	TRBJ2-7	TRBV7-2	CASSFRQIHEQYF	TGTGCCAGCAGCTTTCGGCAGATCCACGAGCAGTACTTC
many	.	TRBJ2-1	TRBV27	CASSFDGNEQFF	TGTGCCAGCAGTTTCGATGGTAATGAGCAGTTCTTC